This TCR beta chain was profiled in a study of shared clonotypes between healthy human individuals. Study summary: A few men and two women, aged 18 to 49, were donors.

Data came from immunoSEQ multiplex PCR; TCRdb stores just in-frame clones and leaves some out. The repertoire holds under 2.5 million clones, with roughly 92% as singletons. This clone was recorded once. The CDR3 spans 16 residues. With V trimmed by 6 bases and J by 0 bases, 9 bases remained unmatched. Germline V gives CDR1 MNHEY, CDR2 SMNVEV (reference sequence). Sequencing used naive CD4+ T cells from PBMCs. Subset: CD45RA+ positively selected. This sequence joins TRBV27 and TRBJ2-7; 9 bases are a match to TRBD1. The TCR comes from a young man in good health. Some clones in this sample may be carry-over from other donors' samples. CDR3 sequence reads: CASRSPGQGLSYEQYF. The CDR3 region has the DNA TGTGCCAGCAGGTCACCGGGACAGGGACTCTCCTACGAGCAGTACTTC.